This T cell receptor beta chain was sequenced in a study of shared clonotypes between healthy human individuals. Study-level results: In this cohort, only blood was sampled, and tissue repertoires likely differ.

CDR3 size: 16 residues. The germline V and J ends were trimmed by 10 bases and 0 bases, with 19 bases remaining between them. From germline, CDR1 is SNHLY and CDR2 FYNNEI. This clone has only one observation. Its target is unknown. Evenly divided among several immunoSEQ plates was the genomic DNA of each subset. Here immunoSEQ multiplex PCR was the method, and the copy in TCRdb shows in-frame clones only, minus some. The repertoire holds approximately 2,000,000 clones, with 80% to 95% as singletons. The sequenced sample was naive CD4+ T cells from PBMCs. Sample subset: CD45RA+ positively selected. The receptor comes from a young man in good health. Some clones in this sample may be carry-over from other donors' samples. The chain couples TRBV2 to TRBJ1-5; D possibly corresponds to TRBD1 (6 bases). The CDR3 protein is CATRKGGGISNQPQHF. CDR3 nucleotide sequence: TGTGCCACCCGAAAGGGGGGCGGAATTAGCAATCAGCCCCAGCATTTT. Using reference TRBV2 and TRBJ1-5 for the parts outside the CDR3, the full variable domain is EPEVTQTPSHQVTQMGQEVILRCVPISNHLYFYWYRQILGQKVEFLVSFYNNEISEKSEIFDDQFSVERPDGSNFTLKIRSTKLEDSAMYFCATRKGGGISNQPQHFGDGTRLSIL.